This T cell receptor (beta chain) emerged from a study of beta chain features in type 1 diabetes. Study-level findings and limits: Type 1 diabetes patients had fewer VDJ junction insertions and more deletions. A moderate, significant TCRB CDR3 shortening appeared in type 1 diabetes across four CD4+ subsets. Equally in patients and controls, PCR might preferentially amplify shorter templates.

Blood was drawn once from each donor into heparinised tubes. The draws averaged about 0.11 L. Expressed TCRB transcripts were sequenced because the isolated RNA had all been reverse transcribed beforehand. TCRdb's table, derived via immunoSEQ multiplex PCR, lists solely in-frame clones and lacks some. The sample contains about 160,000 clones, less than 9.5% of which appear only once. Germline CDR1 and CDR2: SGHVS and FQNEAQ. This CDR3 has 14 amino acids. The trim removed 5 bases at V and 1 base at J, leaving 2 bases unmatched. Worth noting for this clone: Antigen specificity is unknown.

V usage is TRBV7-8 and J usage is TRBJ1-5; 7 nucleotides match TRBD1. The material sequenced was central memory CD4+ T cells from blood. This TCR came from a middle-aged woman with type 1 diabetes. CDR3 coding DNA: TGTGCCAGCAGCCGACAGGGAAGCAATCAGCCCCAGCATTTT. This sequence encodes CASSRQGSNQPQHF.